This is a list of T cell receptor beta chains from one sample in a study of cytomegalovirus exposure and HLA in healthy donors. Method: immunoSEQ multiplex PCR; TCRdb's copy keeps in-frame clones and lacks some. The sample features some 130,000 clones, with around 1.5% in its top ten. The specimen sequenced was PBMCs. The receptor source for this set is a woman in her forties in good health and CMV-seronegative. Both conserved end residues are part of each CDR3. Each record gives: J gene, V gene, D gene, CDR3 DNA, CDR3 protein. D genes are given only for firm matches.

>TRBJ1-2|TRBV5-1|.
TGCGCCAGCAGCTTGGGGGCAGTCCCACTCGGTGGCTACACCTTC
CASSLGAVPLGGYTF
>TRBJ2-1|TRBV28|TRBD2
TGTGCCGTCTTAGCGGGGGATCTTTCCTCCAATGAGCAGTTCTTC
CAVLAGDLSSNEQFF
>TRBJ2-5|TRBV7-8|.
TGTGCCAGCAGCTTACCAGGGGGGGAGACCCAGTACTTC
CASSLPGGETQYF
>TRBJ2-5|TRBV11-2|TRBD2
TGTGCCAGCAGCCTCGACGTACTAGCGTTAGAGACCCAGTACTTC
CASSLDVLALETQYF
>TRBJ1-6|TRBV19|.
TGTGCCAGTACCATGGGGTCGGGGGTTAATTCACCCCTCCACTTT
CASTMGSGVNSPLHF
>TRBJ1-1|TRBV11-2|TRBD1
TGTGCCAGCAGGGGGACAGGGACCACTGAAGCTTTCTTT
CASRGTGTTEAFF
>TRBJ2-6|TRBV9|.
TGTGCCAGCAGCGCTCAGGGATATAGGACTGGGGCCAACGTCCTGACTTTC
CASSAQGYRTGANVLTF
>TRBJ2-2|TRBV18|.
TGTGCCAGCTCATTGCAGGCGAACACCGGGGAGCTGTTTTTT
CASSLQANTGELFF
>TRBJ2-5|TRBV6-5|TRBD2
TGTGCCAGCAGCCGTAGCGGGGGGGCCGGTGAGACCCAGTACTTC
CASSRSGGAGETQYF
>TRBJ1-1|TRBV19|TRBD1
TGTGCCAGTAGTATCCGGGGCAGGGGGACCACTGAAGCTTTCTTT
CASSIRGRGTTEAFF
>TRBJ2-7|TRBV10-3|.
TGTGCCATCATCCCGGACAGCTCCTACGAGCAGTACTTC
CAIIPDSSYEQYF
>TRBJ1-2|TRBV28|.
TGTGCCAGCAACCGACCCGGGTCTGGGAACTATGGCTACACCTTC
CASNRPGSGNYGYTF
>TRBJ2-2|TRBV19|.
TGTGCCAGTAGTGTGTCAGGGAACACCGGGGAGCTGTTTTTT
CASSVSGNTGELFF
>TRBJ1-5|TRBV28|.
TGTGCCAGCAGCTTCGGGGGGCGGAGTCAGCCCCAGCATTTT
CASSFGGRSQPQHF
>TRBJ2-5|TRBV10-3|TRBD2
TGTGCCATCAGTGCCCAAACCCCGGGACTAGATAAAGAGACCCAGTACTTC
CAISAQTPGLDKETQYF
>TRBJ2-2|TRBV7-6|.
TGTGCCAGCAGCTTAGAGGGACTGGCCGGGGAGCTGTTTTTT
CASSLEGLAGELFF
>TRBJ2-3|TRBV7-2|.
TGTGCCAGCAGCCCCCGGGATACGCAGTATTTT
CASSPRDTQYF
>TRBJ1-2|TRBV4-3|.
TGCGCCAGCAGCCAAGATGGGAGGGCGGTCGGCTACACCTTC
CASSQDGRAVGYTF
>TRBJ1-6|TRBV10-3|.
TGTGCCATCGCAGGGACCTATAATTCACCCCTCCACTTT
CAIAGTYNSPLHF
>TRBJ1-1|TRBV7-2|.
TGTGCCAGCAGCTTAGCTGGACTCAACACTGAAGCTTTCTTT
CASSLAGLNTEAFF
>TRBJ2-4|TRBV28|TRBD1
TGTGCCAGCAGTCCCTCCGGGACAGGGGAAAGAAACATTCAGTACTTC
CASSPSGTGERNIQYF
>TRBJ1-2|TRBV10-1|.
TGCGCCAGCAGTGTGAGGCGCTTTACCAACTATGGCTACACCTTC
CASSVRRFTNYGYTF
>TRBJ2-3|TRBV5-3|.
TGTGCCAGAAGCTTGGCCGAATGGGGGGGCCGATGGAGCACAGATACGCAGTATTTT
CARSLAEWGGRWSTDTQYF
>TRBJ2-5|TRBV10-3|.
TGTGCCATCAGACTCTCAGGACAGCAAGAGACCCAGTACTTC
CAIRLSGQQETQYF
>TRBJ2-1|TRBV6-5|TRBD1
TGTGCCAGCAGGGGGGGACAGGGGGCGACGAATGAGCAGTTCTTC
CASRGGQGATNEQFF
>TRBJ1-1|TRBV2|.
TGTGCCAGCAGGCCCCGTAGGGGGTATCAGAACACTGAAGCTTTCTTT
CASRPRRGYQNTEAFF
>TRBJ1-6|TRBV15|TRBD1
TGTGCCACCAGCGTGGAAGGGGGCCGGAATTCACCCCTCCACTTT
CATSVEGGRNSPLHF
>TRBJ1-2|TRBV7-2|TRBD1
TGTGCCAGCAGCTCCGGGACAGGGCCCGGCTATGGCTACACCTTC
CASSSGTGPGYGYTF
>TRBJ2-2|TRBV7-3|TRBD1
TGTGCCAGCAGCTCAGCGCCGGGACAGGGTCCCGGGGAGCTGTTTTTT
CASSSAPGQGPGELFF
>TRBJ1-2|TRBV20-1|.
TGCAGTGCTGCAGCGATCGGAGGCTACACCTTC
CSAAAIGGYTF
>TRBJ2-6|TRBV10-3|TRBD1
TGTGCCATCAGAGAGACAGGGGGCGTGACGGGGGCCAACGTCCTGACTTTC
CAIRETGGVTGANVLTF
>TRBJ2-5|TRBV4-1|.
TGCGCCAGCAGCCAAGCAGGGTTTCCAGAGACCCAGTACTTC
CASSQAGFPETQYF
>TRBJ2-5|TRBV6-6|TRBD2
TGTGCCAGCACGCGGACTAGCGGGGGGTCTCAAGAGACCCAGTACTTC
CASTRTSGGSQETQYF
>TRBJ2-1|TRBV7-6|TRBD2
TGTGCCAGCAGTGACCAGGGACTAGCGGGGATTGAGCAGTTCTTC
CASSDQGLAGIEQFF
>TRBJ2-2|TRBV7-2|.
TGTGCCAGCAGGGGGAGTAGGACCGGGGAGCTGTTTTTT
CASRGSRTGELFF
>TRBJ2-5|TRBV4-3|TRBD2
TGCGCCAGCAGCCAAGATTCGGGGACTAGCGGGGCGGAGACCCAGTACTTC
CASSQDSGTSGAETQYF
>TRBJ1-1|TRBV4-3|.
TGCGCCAGCAGCCAAGTCGGGGATAGCGTAGAAGCTTTCTTT
CASSQVGDSVEAFF
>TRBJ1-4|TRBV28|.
TGTGCCAGCAGTTTGAGGGAAGGAACTAATGAAAAACTGTTTTTT
CASSLREGTNEKLFF
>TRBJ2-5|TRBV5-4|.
TGTGCCAGCAGCTTAGAGACAACAAAAGAGACCCAGTACTTC
CASSLETTKETQYF
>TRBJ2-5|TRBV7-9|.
TGTGCCAGCAGCCTCGGACAGCCCCAAGAGACCCAGTACTTC
CASSLGQPQETQYF
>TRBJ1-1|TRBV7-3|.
TGTGCCAGCAGCTTACAGGGGCCCTCCGGAGCTGAAGCTTTCTTT
CASSLQGPSGAEAFF
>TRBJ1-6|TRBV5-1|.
TGCGCCAGCAGCCCTCGGACAGTCAACGCAAATTCACCCCTCCACTTT
CASSPRTVNANSPLHF
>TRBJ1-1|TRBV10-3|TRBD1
TGTGCCATCAGTGAACAGGGGGGAGACACTGAAGCTTTCTTT
CAISEQGGDTEAFF
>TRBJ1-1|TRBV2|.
TGTGCCAGCAGGTCGACTGGACAGCCGAACACTGAAGCTTTCTTT
CASRSTGQPNTEAFF
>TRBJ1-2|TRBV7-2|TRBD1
TGTGCCAGCAGCTTAGGCGGGACAGGGCTCAGCTATGGCTACACCTTC
CASSLGGTGLSYGYTF